These 12 T cell receptor beta chains were all obtained from the same sample, sequenced in a study of blood T cell repertoires in COVID-19. Profiling relied on immunoSEQ multiplex PCR, and the TCRdb table lists in-frame clones only, not all of them. The table has about 98,000 clones, approximately 82% seen once. What was sequenced was peripheral blood. Every receptor here comes from a man aged 65-85 years with active or convalescent COVID-19.

The rearrangement joins TRBV5-1 to TRBJ2-1, with 7 bases identical to TRBD1. CDR3 length: 14 amino acids. The germline gives CDR1 SGHRS, CDR2 YFSETQ. Trimming took 0 bases from V and 6 from J; bases not matched to a gene: 3. The CDR3 bases are TGCGCCAGCAGCTTGGGAACAGGGGTCAATGAGCAGTTCTTC. It encodes CASSLGTGVNEQFF.

The rearrangement links TRBV5-4 to TRBJ2-3; tentative D call: TRBD2 (5 bases). Germline CDR1 reads SGHNT; CDR2 reads YYREEE (reference sequence). CDR3 length: 14 residues. V gave up 2 bases and J gave up 3 bases, with 10 bases separating them. CDR3 loop: CASSFEGRTDTQYF. CDR3 DNA sequence: TGTGCCAGCAGCTTCGAGGGCAGGACAGATACGCAGTATTTT.

The chain is built from TRBV4-1 and TRBJ1-1; TRBD1 matches at 8 bases. Germline V gives CDR1 MGHRA, CDR2 YSYEKL. The CDR3 length is 14 residues. J lost 4 bases, V lost 1 base, and 2 bases had no gene match. The CDR3 DNA reads as TGCGCCAGCAGCCAAGGACAGGGGACCACTGAAGCTTTCTTT. Protein sequence: CASSQGQGTTEAFF.

The chain recombines TRBV9 with TRBJ2-1, with 11 nucleotides matching TRBD2. Germline values: CDR1 SGDLS, CDR2 YYNGEE. V trimming: 0 bases; J trimming: 9 bases; junction bases outside the gene matches: 8. The CDR3 extends over 16 amino acids. The CDR3 region has the DNA TGTGCCAGCAGCGTAGATAGCGGGGGGGCCGTAACTGAGCAGTTCTTC. As protein: CASSVDSGGAVTEQFF.

The rearrangement joins TRBV3-1 (or the pseudogene TRBV3-2) to TRBJ1-2; D is unclear. Trimming shortened V by 1 base and J by 8 bases, and 17 bases separated the two germline ends. The CDR3 covers 15 residues. Germline assignment: CDR1 LGHDT and CDR2 YNNKEL (reference sequence). CDR3: CASSQVRSTTLGYTF. CDR3 coding DNA: TGTGCCAGCAGCCAAGTTAGGTCAACGACACTGGGCTACACCTTC.

This clone was counted only a few times. The chain recombines TRBV7-2 with TRBJ2-2; D uncertain. This CDR3 comprises 15 residues. V was pared by 0 bases and J by 4 bases, with 9 bases between. Germline lookup yields CDR1 SGHTA and CDR2 FQGNSA. For the CDR3, the DNA is TGTGCCAGCAGCTTAGCGGGCCACAGCACCGGGGAGCTGTTTTTT. It codes for CASSLAGHSTGELFF. Full variable domain (remainder filled in from reference TRBV7-2 and TRBJ2-2): GAGVSQSPSNKVTEKGKDVELRCDPISGHTALYWYRQSLGQGLEFLIYFQGNSAPDKSGLPSDRFSAERTGGSVSTLTIQRTQQEDSAVYLCASSLAGHSTGELFFGEGSRLTVL.

The chain is built from TRBV14 and TRBJ1-6; a weak D match, TRBD1 (6 bases). The CDR3 spans 14 residues. V shed 4 bases and J shed 4 bases, with 8 bases lying between them. Germline CDR1 is SGHDN and CDR2 is FVKESK. In DNA, the CDR3 is TGTGCCAGCAGCCGACAGGAATATAATTCACCCCTCCACTTT. Encoded protein: CASSRQEYNSPLHF.

The V call is TRBV4-2, the J call TRBJ2-6; 12 bases are shared with TRBD2. The V gene's germline CDR1 is LGHNA and CDR2 YNFKEQ. Trimming took 3 bases from V and 4 from J; bases not matched to a gene: 4. The length of the CDR3 is 17 residues. CDR3 region: CASSQTSGGAGANVLTF. The CDR3 DNA sequence: TGTGCCAGCAGCCAGACTAGCGGGGGCGCCGGGGCCAACGTCCTGACTTTC.

The CDR3: CASSLAGGPGTGELFF. CDR3 nucleotide sequence: TGTGCCAGCAGCCTAGCGGGGGGGCCTGGGACCGGGGAGCTGTTTTTT. The rearrangement links TRBV3-1 (or the pseudogene TRBV3-2) to TRBJ2-2; TRBD2 aligns across 11 bases. V was clipped by 4 bases and J by 5 bases; unmatched bases: 6. The CDR3 loop spans 16 amino acids. Germline CDR1 reads LGHDT; CDR2 reads YNNKEL (reference sequence).

In this sample, this clone turned up a few times. This chain connects TRBV30 to TRBJ2-2; maybe TRBD2 (5 bases). Germline CDR1 reads GTSNPN; CDR2 reads SVGIG (reference sequence). Trimming left V 7 bases short and J 6 bases short, with 9 bases between. The CDR3 runs to 11 residues. The CDR3 loop reads CASRGPGELFF. The DNA of the CDR3 is TGTGCCTCCAGAGGGCCCGGGGAGCTGTTTTTT.

This clone was counted a single time. The chain uses TRBV11-3 and TRBJ2-7, with D possibly matching TRBD1 (5 bases). CDR1 SGHNT and CDR2 YENEEA come from the germline V gene. The CDR3 has 13 residues. V dropped 5 bases and J dropped 5 bases, with 13 bases sitting between them. The CDR3 region has the DNA TGTGCCAGCAGCCGACCGGACACCGACGAGCAGTACTTC. Encoded protein: CASSRPDTDEQYF.

The chain carries TRBV30 and TRBJ1-1, with D unresolved. CDR1 and CDR2 (germline): GTSNPN, SVGIG (reference sequence). The CDR3 loop spans 14 amino acids. Trimming pared 0 bases from V and 0 bases from J, leaving 8 bases between. The CDR3 protein is CAWSVSVMNTEAFF. The CDR3 region has the DNA TGTGCCTGGAGTGTATCGGTGATGAACACTGAAGCTTTCTTT.